The next 16 T cell receptor beta chains were all read from a single sample in a study. This table comes from immunoSEQ multiplex PCR, and its TCRdb copy is limited to in-frame clones, with some not included. This sample has under 90,000 clones, with just under 95% found just once. Sequencing was performed on PBMCs. The receptors were sampled from a man in his forties with rheumatoid arthritis.

The V gene is TRBV7-2, the J gene TRBJ2-3; 11 bases are shared with TRBD2. The CDR3 sequence is 17 residues long. Germline V CDR1 and CDR2: SGHTA, FQGNSA. The ends lost 5 bases at V and 1 base at J; junction bases unmatched: 8. The CDR3 DNA reads TGTGCCAGCAGCCCCAGACTAGCGGGAATTGGCACAGATACGCAGTATTTT. Protein: CASSPRLAGIGTDTQYF.

This clone was recorded once. V is TRBV5-4 and J is TRBJ2-7, with 8 nucleotides matching TRBD1. V shed 1 base and J 9 bases; nucleotides not matched to a gene: 12. The CDR3 sequence is 15 residues long. Germline CDR1 and CDR2: SGHNT and YYREEE (reference sequence). DNA of the CDR3: TGTGCCAGCAGCTTGTACCAGGGGGCAACCCATGGGCAGTACTTC. Translating gives CASSLYQGATHGQYF. Looking up the rest from reference TRBV5-4 and TRBJ2-7 gives the full variable domain: ETGVTQSPTHLIKTRGQQVTLRCSSQSGHNTVSWYQQALGQGPQFIFQYYREEENGRGNFPPRFSGLQFPNYSSELNVNALELDDSALYLCASSLYQGATHGQYFGPGTRLTVT.

In its sample, this clone was seen once. This chain connects TRBV11-2 to TRBJ2-5; 11 bases align to TRBD2. Trimming took 5 bases from V and 0 from J; bases not matched to a gene: 11. CDR3 length: 18 amino acids. Germline-derived CDR1 and CDR2 are SGHAT and FQNNGV. In DNA form, the CDR3 reads TGTGCCAGCAGCCGGGGACTAGCGGTCTTCACTTACCAAGAGACCCAGTACTTC. Its protein is CASSRGLAVFTYQETQYF.

The chain joins TRBV3-1 (or the pseudogene TRBV3-2) to TRBJ2-3; D uncertain. Germline CDR1 reads LGHDT; CDR2 reads YNNKEL (reference sequence). Trimming took off 1 base at V and 0 bases at J, with 11 bases between the two ends. The CDR3 spans 16 residues. CDR3 coding DNA: TGTGCCAGCAGCCAAGGGATCGTAACTAGCACAGATACGCAGTATTTT. Protein product: CASSQGIVTSTDTQYF.

The chain uses TRBV5-6 and TRBJ2-1; 7 nucleotides align to TRBD1. Germline V gene sequence: CDR1 SGHDT, CDR2 YYEEEE. The trim removed 3 bases at V and 0 bases at J, leaving 9 bases unmatched. The CDR3 is 17 residues long. The CDR3 sequence is CASSSPRGTSSYNEQFF. The DNA for the CDR3 is TGTGCCAGCAGCTCCCCCAGGGGGACAAGCTCCTACAATGAGCAGTTCTTC.

V and J are TRBV7-9 and TRBJ2-3; TRBD2 agrees at 10 bases. CDR3 length: 16 residues. The V and J ends lost 6 bases and 2 bases, in that order; junction bases with no gene match: 8. The germline CDR1 and CDR2 sequences are SEHNR and FQNEAQ (reference sequence). The CDR3: CASSLRLAGLTDTQYF. For the CDR3, the DNA is TGTGCCAGCAGTTTACGACTAGCGGGCCTCACAGATACGCAGTATTTT.

The genes are TRBV7-8 and TRBJ2-6; possible D gene TRBD2, 5 bases. Deletions cut 6 bases from V and 0 bases from J, with 12 bases between. In germline, CDR1 is SGHVS, CDR2 FQNEAQ. The CDR3 is 16 amino acids. CDR3 in DNA: TGTGCCAGCAGTACGGTAACTAGCTCTGGGGCCAACGTCCTGACTTTC. It yields the protein CASSTVTSSGANVLTF.

The chain links TRBV6-5 to TRBJ2-7, with 11 bases aligning to TRBD2. The J segment lost 5 bases and the V segment lost 0 bases, leaving 6 bases of the junction unmatched. Germline V lookup: CDR1 MNHEY, CDR2 SVGAGI. The CDR3 extends over 16 amino acids. The CDR3 DNA reads as TGTGCCAGCAGTTACTCGATCGGTAGCGGGAGGGACGAGCAGTACTTC. Amino acids: CASSYSIGSGRDEQYF.

This rearrangement joins TRBV7-9 to TRBJ2-7; TRBD1 might be the D (5 bases). The germline V gene encodes CDR1 SEHNR and CDR2 FQNEAQ (reference sequence). This CDR3 has 13 amino acids. V lost 5 bases and J 7 bases, leaving 15 bases between the germline ends. The CDR3 sequence: CASSGHSQGEQYF. The CDR3 region has the DNA TGTGCCAGCAGCGGACACTCTCAAGGGGAGCAGTACTTC. The variable domain in full, with the rest retrieved from reference TRBV7-9 and TRBJ2-7, is DTGVSQNPRHKITKRGQNVTFRCDPISEHNRLYWYRQTLGQGPEFLTYFQNEAQLEKSRLLSDRFSAERPKGSFSTLEIQRTEQGDSAMYLCASSGHSQGEQYFGPGTRLTVT.

The chain joins TRBV28 to TRBJ2-3; D is ambiguous. CDR3 size: 14 residues. Germline-derived CDR1 and CDR2 are MDHEN and SYDVKM. The V and J ends lost 1 base and 0 bases respectively, with 5 bases between them. The CDR3 protein is CASSLFRSTDTQYF. The CDR3 DNA sequence: TGTGCCAGCAGTTTATTCAGGAGCACAGATACGCAGTATTTT.

The sample holds one count of this clone. This chain connects TRBV27 to TRBJ1-6; D may be TRBD1 (6 bases). Trimming stripped 7 bases from V and 9 bases from J, with 25 bases between. CDR3 size: 17 residues. The germline CDR1 and CDR2 sequences are MNHEY and SMNVEV (reference sequence). CDR3 in amino acids: CASTPRRGAERGSPLHF. The CDR3, as DNA: TGTGCCAGCACCCCACGGCGGGGGGCGGAGCGCGGTTCACCCCTCCACTTT.

This clone appeared once. This rearrangement joins TRBV6-5 to TRBJ1-5; unclear D gene. The CDR3 runs 13 residues. Trimming took 6 bases from V and 1 from J, leaving 7 bases between them. Germline V gives CDR1 MNHEY, CDR2 SVGAGI. The CDR3 is CASRLTSNQPQHF. DNA of the CDR3: TGTGCCAGCAGACTAACCAGCAATCAGCCCCAGCATTTT.

The chain is built from TRBV7-3 and TRBJ1-1; maybe TRBD1 (6 bases). This CDR3 is built from 13 residues. Germline CDR1 SGHTA, CDR2 FQGTGA. V was clipped by 5 bases and J by 8 bases, with 15 bases between them. CDR3 bases: TGTGCCAGCAGCCCAACCACAGGGACCGAAGCTTTCTTT. Its translation is CASSPTTGTEAFF.

The J gene is TRBJ1-4, the V gene TRBV7-9; no definite D call. V lost 3 bases to trimming and J lost 8 bases, with 10 bases between them. Germline V gives CDR1 SEHNR, CDR2 FQNEAQ (reference sequence). CDR3 length: 13 amino acids. Here the CDR3 DNA reads TGTGCCAGCAGCTTGGTGGTAACCGAAAAACTGTTTTTT. Encoded protein: CASSLVVTEKLFF.

The CDR3 loop reads CASSLHRGNGYTF. CDR3 bases: TGCGCCAGCAGCCTTCACAGGGGGAATGGCTACACCTTC. This chain uses TRBV5-1 with TRBJ1-2; 8 bases fit TRBD1. Germline V gives CDR1 SGHRS, CDR2 YFSETQ. The V segment lost 4 bases and the J segment 6 bases; nucleotides outside the gene matches: 5. CDR3 length: 13 amino acids.

In DNA, the CDR3 is TGTGCCAGCAGTTTATCCGGGACAGGGTTACAGACCCAGTACTTC. This codes for CASSLSGTGLQTQYF. This chain connects TRBV28 to TRBJ2-5; 9 nucleotides align to TRBD1. CDR3 length: 15 amino acids. V was clipped by 1 base and J by 6 bases; unmatched bases: 6. The germline CDR1 and CDR2 sequences are MDHEN and SYDVKM.